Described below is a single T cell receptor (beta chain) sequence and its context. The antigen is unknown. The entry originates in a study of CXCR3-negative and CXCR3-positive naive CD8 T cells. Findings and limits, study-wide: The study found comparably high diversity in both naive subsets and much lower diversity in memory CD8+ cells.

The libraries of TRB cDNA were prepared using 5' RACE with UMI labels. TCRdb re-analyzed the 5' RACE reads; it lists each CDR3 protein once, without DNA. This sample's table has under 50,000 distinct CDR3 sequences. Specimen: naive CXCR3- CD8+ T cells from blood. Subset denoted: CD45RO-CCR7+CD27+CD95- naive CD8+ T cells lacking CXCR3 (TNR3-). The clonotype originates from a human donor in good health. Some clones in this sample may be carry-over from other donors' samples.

The CDR3: CSARAMRQGASGNTIYF. The chain has TRBV20-1 and TRBJ1-3; TCRdb proposes TRBD1, but this gene call is untestable without DNA. Germline-derived CDR1 and CDR2 are DFQATT and SNEGSKA (reference sequence). This CDR3 spans 17 amino acids.